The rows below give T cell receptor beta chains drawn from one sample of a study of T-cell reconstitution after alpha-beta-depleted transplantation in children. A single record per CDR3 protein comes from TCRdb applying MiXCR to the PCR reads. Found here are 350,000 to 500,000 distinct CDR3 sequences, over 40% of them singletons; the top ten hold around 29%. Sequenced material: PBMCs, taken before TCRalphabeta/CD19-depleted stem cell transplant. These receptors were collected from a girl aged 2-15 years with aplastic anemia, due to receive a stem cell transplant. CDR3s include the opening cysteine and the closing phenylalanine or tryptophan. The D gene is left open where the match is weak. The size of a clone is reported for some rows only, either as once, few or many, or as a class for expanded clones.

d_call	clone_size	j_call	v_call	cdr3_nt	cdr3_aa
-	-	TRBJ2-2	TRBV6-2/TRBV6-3	TGTGCCAGCACGTATGGGCTAGTAGGTACCGGGGAGCTGTTTTTT	CASTYGLVGTGELFF
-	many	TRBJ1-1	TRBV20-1	TGCAGTGCTAGGGCGGTATCACCTGGGATGAACACTGAAGCTTTCTTT	CSARAVSPGMNTEAFF
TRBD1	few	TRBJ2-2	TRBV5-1	TGCGCCAGCAGCTTGGGGGACAGTCTCACCGGGGAGCTGTTTTTT	CASSLGDSLTGELFF
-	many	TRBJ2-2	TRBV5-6	TGTGCCAGCAGCTTCGTCGGCGGGCAGGGCACCGGGGAGCTGTTTTTT	CASSFVGGQGTGELFF
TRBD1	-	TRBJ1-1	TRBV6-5	TGTGCCAGCAGTTCCCCGGGACAGGGTGCCTCTGAAGCTTTCTTT	CASSSPGQGASEAFF
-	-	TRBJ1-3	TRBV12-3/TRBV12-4	TGTGCCAGCAGTTTACCAGCTTCGGGGATTGGAAACACCATATATTTT	CASSLPASGIGNTIYF
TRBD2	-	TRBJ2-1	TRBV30	TGTGCCTGGAGAGGGGCGGGAGGCTCCTACAATGAGCAGTTCTTC	CAWRGAGGSYNEQFF
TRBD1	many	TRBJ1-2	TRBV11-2	TGTGCCAGCAGCTTAGACGGAGGGACAGTTCAGAGAAACTATGGCTACACCTTC	CASSLDGGTVQRNYGYTF
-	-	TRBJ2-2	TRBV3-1	TGTGCCAGCAGCCGGCAGCGGTTGAACACCGGGGAGCTGTTTTTT	CASSRQRLNTGELFF
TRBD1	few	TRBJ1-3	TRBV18	TGTGCCAGCTCCAACGCAGGGGGCCTCGGAAACACCATATATTTT	CASSNAGGLGNTIYF
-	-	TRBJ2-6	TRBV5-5	TGTGCCAGCAGCTTAGGACAGCCGAGCTCTGGGGCCAACGTCCTGACTTTC	CASSLGQPSSGANVLTF
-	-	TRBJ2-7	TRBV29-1	TGCAGCGTTGAAGAGGAAGGCGGGCACACAATCTACGAGCAGTACTTC	CSVEEEGGHTIYEQYF
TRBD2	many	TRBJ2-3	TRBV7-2	TGTGCCAGCAGCTTAGATCTAGCGGGAGTAGATACGCAGTATTTT	CASSLDLAGVDTQYF
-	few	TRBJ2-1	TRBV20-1	TGCAGTGCTAGAGGACAATACAATGAGCAGTTCTTC	CSARGQYNEQFF
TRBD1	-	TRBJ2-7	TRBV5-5	TGTGCCAGCAGCTACTGGGACAGGGCGGGGTACGAGCAGTACTTC	CASSYWDRAGYEQYF
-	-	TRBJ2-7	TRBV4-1	TGCGCCAGCAGCCAAGCCCGGAGCCAGCGGTTCTCCTACGAGCAGTACTTC	CASSQARSQRFSYEQYF
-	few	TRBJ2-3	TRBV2	TGTGCCAGCACTCCACAGTTGCCCGGGGATACGCAGTATTTT	CASTPQLPGDTQYF
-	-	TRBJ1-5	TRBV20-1	TGCAGTGCTAGACGATCTGGCGATGGCAATCAGCCCCAGCATTTT	CSARRSGDGNQPQHF
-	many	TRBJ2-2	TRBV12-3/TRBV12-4	TGTGCCAGCACCCCGGGACGTACGAACACCGGGGAGCTGTTTTTT	CASTPGRTNTGELFF
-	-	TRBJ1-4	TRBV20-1	TGCAGTGCTCCCACGCGGGAAAAACTGTTTTTT	CSAPTREKLFF
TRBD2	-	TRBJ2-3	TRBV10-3	TGTGCCATCAGCAGGGCGAGCGGGAACACAGATACGCAGTATTTT	CAISRASGNTDTQYF
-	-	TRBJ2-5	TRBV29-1	TGCAGCGTCAGACCCAGGGGTGGAGAGACCCAGTGCTTC	CSVRPRGGETQCF
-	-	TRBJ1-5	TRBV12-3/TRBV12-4	TGTGCCAGCAGTTTAGCTTTAACAGGGCAGGCGAAACAGCCCCAGCATTTT	CASSLALTGQAKQPQHF
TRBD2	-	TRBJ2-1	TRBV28	TGTGCCAGCAGTCCCGGGGGGAGCGCCTACAATGAGCAGTTCTTC	CASSPGGSAYNEQFF
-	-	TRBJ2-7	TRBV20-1	TGCAGTGCTAGAAAGGCCCAAGGGGCTCATAACCTGTACGAGCAGTACTTC	CSARKAQGAHNLYEQYF
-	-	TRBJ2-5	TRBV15	TGTGCCACCAGCAGACCAGACACGGCGGAGACCCAGTACTTC	CATSRPDTAETQYF
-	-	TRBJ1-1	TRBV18	TGTGCCAGCTCACCAAATTGGGGAGGGGAGACTGAAGCTTTCTTT	CASSPNWGGETEAFF
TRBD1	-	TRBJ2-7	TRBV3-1	TGTGCCAGCAGCCTCGGGACAGGGACAAGCTACGAGCAGTACTTC	CASSLGTGTSYEQYF
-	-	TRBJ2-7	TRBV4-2	TGTGCCAGCAGCCAAGATTTGGCGAGTAGGTACGAGCATTACTTC	CASSQDLASRYEHYF
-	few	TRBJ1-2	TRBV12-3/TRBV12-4	TGTGCCAGCAGTTTCGGAGTGAACTATGGCTACACCTTC	CASSFGVNYGYTF
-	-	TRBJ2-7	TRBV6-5	TGTGCCAGCAGTTACTCGATATCATCCGGACAGAGGGCTTACGAGCAGTACTTC	CASSYSISSGQRAYEQYF
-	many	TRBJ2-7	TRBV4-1	TGCGCCAGCAGCAATGAGGAGAAACGGCGGCTTAGCTCCTACGAGCAGTACTTC	CASSNEEKRRLSSYEQYF
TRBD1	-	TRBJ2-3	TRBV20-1	TGCAGTTCAAACAGGGGAGATACGCAGTATTTT	CSSNRGDTQYF
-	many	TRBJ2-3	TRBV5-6	TGTGCCAGCAGCTCCACTTCGGGGGGCTTAACCACAGATACGCAGTATTTT	CASSSTSGGLTTDTQYF
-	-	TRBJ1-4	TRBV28	TGTGCCAGCAGTGCCGGGACTTCTATGAAACTGTTTTTT	CASSAGTSMKLFF
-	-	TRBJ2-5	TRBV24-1	TGTGCCACCAGTGATAGCACACAAGAGACCCAGTACTTC	CATSDSTQETQYF
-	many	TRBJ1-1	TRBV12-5	TGTGCCAGCGGCCTGAACACTGAAGCTTTCTTT	CASGLNTEAFF
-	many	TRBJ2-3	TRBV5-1	TGCGCCAGCAGCTTGAGACAGGCGGGGGCAGATACGCAGTATTTT	CASSLRQAGADTQYF
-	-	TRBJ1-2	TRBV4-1	TGCGCCAGCAGCCAAGATGGGGCAGCAGACAACTATGGCTACACCTTC	CASSQDGAADNYGYTF
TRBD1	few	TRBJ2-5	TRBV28	TGTGCCAGCAGCCTACCCGGGACAGGGGGACAAGAGACCCAGTACTTC	CASSLPGTGGQETQYF
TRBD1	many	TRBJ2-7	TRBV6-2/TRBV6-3	TGTGCCAGCGACGTCGGGGACAGGGCCTACGAGCAGTACTTC	CASDVGDRAYEQYF
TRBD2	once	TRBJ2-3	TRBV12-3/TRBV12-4	TGTGCCAGCTGTGTGCGGACTAGCGGGGGGGCCAACACAGATACGCAGTATTTT	CASCVRTSGGANTDTQYF
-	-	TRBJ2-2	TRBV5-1	TGCGCCAGCAGCTTGGCAAGGTCGAACACCGGGGAGCTGTTTTTT	CASSLARSNTGELFF
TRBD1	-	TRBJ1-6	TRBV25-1	TGTGCCAGCAGTCCCGGACAGGGAGGGAATTCACCCCTCCACTTT	CASSPGQGGNSPLHF
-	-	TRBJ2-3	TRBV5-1	TGCGCCAGCAGCTTTCGCAGGGTGAAGACAGATACGCAGTATTTT	CASSFRRVKTDTQYF
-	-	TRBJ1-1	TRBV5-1	TGCGCCAGCAGCCGGGCAGGGCAGGGAAGACGGAACACTGAAGCTTTCTTT	CASSRAGQGRRNTEAFF
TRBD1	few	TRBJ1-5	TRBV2	TGTGCCAGCAGTAAGGGGGCGGGCAATCAGCCCCAGCATTTT	CASSKGAGNQPQHF
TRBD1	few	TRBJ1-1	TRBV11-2	TGTGCCAGCAGCGGACAGGGTCTCGGGACTGAAGCTTTCTTT	CASSGQGLGTEAFF
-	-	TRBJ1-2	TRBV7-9	TGTGCCAGCAGCTTGGGCCCTGCGGCTGGCTACACCTTC	CASSLGPAAGYTF
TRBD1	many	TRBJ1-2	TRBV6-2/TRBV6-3	TGTGCCAGCAGTTACTTCGGGACAGGGGGTATCTCGGGCTATGGCTACACCTTC	CASSYFGTGGISGYGYTF
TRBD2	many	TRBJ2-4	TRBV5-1	TGCGCCAGCAGCGGCGGGGGTGGGGGAAACATTCAGTACTTC	CASSGGGGGNIQYF
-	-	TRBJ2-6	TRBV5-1	TGCGCCAGCAGCTTGGAGCCGGGTATCCCTGGGGCCAACGTCCTGACTTTC	CASSLEPGIPGANVLTF